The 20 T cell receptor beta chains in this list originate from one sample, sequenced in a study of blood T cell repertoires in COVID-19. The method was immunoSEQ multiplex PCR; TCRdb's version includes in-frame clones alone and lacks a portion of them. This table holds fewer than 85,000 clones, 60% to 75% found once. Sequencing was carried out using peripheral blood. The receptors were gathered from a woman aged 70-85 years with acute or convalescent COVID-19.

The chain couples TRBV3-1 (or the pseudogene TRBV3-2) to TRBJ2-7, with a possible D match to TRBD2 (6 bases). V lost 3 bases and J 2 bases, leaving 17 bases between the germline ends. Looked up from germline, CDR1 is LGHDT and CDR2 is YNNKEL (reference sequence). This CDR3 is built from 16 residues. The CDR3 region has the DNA TGTGCCAGCAGCCATTCTAGCGTGGGGACCACCTACGAGCAGTACTTC. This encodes CASSHSSVGTTYEQYF.

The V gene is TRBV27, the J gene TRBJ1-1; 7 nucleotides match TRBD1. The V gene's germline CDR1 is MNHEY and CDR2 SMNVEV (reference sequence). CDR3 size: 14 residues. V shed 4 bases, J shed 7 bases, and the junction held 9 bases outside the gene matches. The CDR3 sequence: CASSSPRDSREAFF. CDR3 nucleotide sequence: TGTGCCAGCAGTTCACCCCGGGACAGCCGTGAAGCTTTCTTT.

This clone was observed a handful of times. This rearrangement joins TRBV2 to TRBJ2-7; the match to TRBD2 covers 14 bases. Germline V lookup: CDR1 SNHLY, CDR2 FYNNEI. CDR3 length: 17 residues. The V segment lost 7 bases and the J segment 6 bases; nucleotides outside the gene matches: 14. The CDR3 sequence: CASIRLAGGPWSGEQYF. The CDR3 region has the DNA TGTGCCAGCATCAGACTAGCGGGAGGGCCATGGTCTGGCGAGCAGTACTTC. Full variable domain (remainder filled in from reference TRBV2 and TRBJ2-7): EPEVTQTPSHQVTQMGQEVILRCVPISNHLYFYWYRQILGQKVEFLVSFYNNEISEKSEIFDDQFSVERPDGSNFTLKIRSTKLEDSAMYFCASIRLAGGPWSGEQYFGPGTRLTVT.

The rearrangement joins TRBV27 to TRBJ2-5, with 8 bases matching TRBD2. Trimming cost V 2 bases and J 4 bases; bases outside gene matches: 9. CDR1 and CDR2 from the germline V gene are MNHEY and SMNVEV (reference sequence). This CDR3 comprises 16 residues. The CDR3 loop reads CASSLRATRGGETQYF. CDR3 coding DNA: TGTGCCAGCAGTTTAAGGGCTACCCGGGGGGGAGAGACCCAGTACTTC.

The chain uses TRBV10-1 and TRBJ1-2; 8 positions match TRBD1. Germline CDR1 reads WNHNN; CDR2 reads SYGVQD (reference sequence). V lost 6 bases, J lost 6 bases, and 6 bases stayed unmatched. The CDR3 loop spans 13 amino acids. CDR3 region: CASSLDRVNGYTF. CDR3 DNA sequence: TGCGCCAGCAGCCTGGACAGGGTTAATGGCTACACCTTC.

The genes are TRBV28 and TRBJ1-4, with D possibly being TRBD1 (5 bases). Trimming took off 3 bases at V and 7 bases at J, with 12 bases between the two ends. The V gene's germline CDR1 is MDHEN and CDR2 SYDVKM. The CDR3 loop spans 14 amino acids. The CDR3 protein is CASSFMGGGEKLFF. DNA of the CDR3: TGTGCCAGCAGTTTTATGGGGGGAGGTGAAAAACTGTTTTTT.

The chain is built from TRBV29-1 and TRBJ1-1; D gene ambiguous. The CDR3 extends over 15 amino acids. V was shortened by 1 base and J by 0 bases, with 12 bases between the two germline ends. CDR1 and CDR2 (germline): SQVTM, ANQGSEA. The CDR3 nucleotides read TGCAGCGTTGAAGTATATTTGGGAGTGAACACTGAAGCTTTCTTT. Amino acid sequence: CSVEVYLGVNTEAFF.

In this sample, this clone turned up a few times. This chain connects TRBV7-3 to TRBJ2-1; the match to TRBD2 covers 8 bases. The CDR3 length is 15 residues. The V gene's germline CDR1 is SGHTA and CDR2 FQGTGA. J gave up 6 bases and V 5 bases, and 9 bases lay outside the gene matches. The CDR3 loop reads CASSQRAGVSNEQFF. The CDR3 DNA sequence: TGTGCCAGCAGCCAAAGAGCGGGAGTCAGCAATGAGCAGTTCTTC.

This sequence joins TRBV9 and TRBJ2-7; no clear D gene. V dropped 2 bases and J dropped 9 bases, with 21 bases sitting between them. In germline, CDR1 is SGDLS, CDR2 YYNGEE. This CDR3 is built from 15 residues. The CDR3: CASSVAASSPPGQYF. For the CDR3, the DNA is TGTGCCAGCAGCGTCGCGGCAAGCTCCCCCCCCGGGCAGTACTTC.

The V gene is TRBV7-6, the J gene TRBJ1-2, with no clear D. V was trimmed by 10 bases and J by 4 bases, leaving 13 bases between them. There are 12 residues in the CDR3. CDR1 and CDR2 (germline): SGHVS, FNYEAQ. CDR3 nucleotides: TGTGCCACCAACACCCCGGGCTATGGCTACACCTTC. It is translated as CATNTPGYGYTF.

CDR3 sequence: CASSLQGGNTGELFF. CDR3 bases: TGTGCCAGCAGCCTTCAGGGTGGGAACACCGGGGAGCTGTTTTTT. This chain links TRBV3-1 (or the pseudogene TRBV3-2) with TRBJ2-2, with D maybe TRBD1 (5 bases). Looked up from germline, CDR1 is LGHDT and CDR2 is YNNKEL (reference sequence). This CDR3 region has 15 residues. V lost 4 bases and J lost 1, with 10 bases in between.

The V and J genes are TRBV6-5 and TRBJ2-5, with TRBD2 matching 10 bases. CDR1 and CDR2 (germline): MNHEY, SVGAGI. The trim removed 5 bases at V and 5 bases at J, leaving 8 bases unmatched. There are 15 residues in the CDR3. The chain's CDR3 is CASSRAGGPEETQYF. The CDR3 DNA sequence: TGTGCCAGCAGTAGAGCGGGAGGGCCGGAGGAGACCCAGTACTTC.

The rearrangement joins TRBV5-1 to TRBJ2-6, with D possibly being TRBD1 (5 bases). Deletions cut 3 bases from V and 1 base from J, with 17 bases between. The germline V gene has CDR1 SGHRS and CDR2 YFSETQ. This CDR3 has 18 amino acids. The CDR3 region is CASSSLTDAPSGANVLTF. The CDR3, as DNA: TGCGCCAGCAGCTCCCTGACAGATGCTCCTTCTGGGGCCAACGTCCTGACTTTC.

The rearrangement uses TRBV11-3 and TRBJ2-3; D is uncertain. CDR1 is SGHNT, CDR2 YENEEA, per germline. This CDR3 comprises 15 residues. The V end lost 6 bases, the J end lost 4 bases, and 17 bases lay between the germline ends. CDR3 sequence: CASSSRTDRSDTQYF. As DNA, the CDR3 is TGTGCCAGCAGTTCTCGAACAGACCGATCAGATACGCAGTATTTT.

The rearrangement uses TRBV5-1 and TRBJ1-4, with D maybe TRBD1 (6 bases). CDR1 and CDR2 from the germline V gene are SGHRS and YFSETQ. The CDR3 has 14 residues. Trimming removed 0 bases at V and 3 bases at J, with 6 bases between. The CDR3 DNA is TGCGCCAGCAGCTTGGAGGGGGCTAATGAAAAACTGTTTTTT. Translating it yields CASSLEGANEKLFF. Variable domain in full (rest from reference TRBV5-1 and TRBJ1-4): KAGVTQTPRYLIKTRGQQVTLSCSPISGHRSVSWYQQTPGQGLQFLFEYFSETQRNKGNFPGRFSGRQFSNSRSEMNVSTLELGDSALYLCASSLEGANEKLFFGSGTQLSVL.

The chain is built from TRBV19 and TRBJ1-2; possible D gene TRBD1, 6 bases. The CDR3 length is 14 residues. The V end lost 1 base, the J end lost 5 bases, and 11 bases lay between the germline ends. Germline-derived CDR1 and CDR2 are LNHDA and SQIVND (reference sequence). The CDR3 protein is CASSIAGTNYGYTF. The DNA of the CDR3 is TGTGCCAGTAGTATAGCGGGGACAAATTATGGCTACACCTTC.

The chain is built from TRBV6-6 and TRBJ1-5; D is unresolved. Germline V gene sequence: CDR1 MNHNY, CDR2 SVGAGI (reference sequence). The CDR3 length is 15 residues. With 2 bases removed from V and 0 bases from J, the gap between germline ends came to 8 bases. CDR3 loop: CASSYPRHSNQPQHF. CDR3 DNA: TGTGCCAGCAGTTACCCGAGACATAGCAATCAGCCCCAGCATTTT.

Here the CDR3 DNA reads TGTGCCAGCTACACCTCCTCCTACAATGAGCAGTTCTTC. Translated, it gives CASYTSSYNEQFF. The chain couples TRBV12-3 or TRBV12-4 to TRBJ2-1; no definite D call. This CDR3 comprises 13 residues. The germline V and J ends were trimmed by 8 bases and 0 bases, with 8 bases remaining between them.

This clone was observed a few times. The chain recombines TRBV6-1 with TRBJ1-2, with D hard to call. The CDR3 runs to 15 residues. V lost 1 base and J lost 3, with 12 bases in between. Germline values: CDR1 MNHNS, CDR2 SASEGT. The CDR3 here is CASSEDWSADYGYTF. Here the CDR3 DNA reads TGTGCCAGCAGTGAAGATTGGTCCGCGGACTATGGCTACACCTTC.

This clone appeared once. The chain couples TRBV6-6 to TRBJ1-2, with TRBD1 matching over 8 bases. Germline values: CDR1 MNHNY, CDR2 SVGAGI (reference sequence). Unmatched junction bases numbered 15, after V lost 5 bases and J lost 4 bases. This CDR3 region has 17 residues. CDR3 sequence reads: CASSRRQGPRLFYGYTF. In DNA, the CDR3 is TGTGCCAGCAGTCGTCGACAGGGGCCCCGATTATTCTATGGCTACACCTTC.